What follows are 27 T cell receptor beta chains derived from one specimen sequenced in a study of blood T cells in healthy people across ages. A second about 7 to 11 cycle PCR used barcoded and J-beta primers. TCRdb itself ran the 5' RACE reads through MiXCR, one entry per CDR3 protein. The sample comprises around 900,000 distinct CDR3 sequences, roughly 50% of which are singletons, and 20% to 25% rests with the top ten. The specimen sequenced was blood. Every receptor here comes from a woman aged 60 to 75 in good health.

The V and J genes are TRBV7-2 and TRBJ2-3, with 13 bases matching TRBD2. V lost 2 bases to trimming and J lost 7 bases; unmatched junction nucleotides: 9. The CDR3 extends over 17 amino acids. Germline-derived CDR1 and CDR2 are SGHTA and FQGNSA. The DNA for the CDR3 is TGTGCCAGCAGCTTATGGGGCACTAGCGGGGGGGGAAATACGCAGTATTTT. The encoded protein is CASSLWGTSGGGNTQYF.

The CDR3 coding sequence is TGCAGTGCTAGAGTGGCGAATATGAACACTGAAGCTTTCTTT. It codes for CSARVANMNTEAFF. This rearrangement joins TRBV20-1 to TRBJ1-1; D uncertain. The CDR3 totals 14 residues. Trimming stripped 1 base from V and 0 bases from J, with 9 bases between. Germline values: CDR1 DFQATT, CDR2 SNEGSKA (reference sequence).

The table lists this clonotype with many counts. The gene calls are TRBV7-2 and TRBJ2-7; 8 bases match TRBD2. This CDR3 region has 14 residues. CDR1 and CDR2 from the germline V gene are SGHTA and FQGNSA. The J segment lost 5 bases and the V segment lost 5 bases, leaving 8 bases of the junction unmatched. CDR3 in amino acids: CASSLGTRSNEQYF. The CDR3 DNA sequence: TGTGCCAGCAGCCTCGGGACTAGGTCAAACGAGCAGTACTTC.

J is TRBJ1-5 and V is TRBV27, with D possibly being TRBD1 (5 bases). The germline CDR1 and CDR2 sequences are MNHEY and SMNVEV (reference sequence). Trimming removed 0 bases from V and 0 bases from J, with 12 bases in between. CDR3 length: 17 amino acids. CDR3: CASSLSGTVDSNQPQHF. The CDR3 nucleotides are TGTGCCAGCAGTTTATCTGGGACGGTCGATAGCAATCAGCCCCAGCATTTT.

The chain uses TRBV7-8 and TRBJ2-6; D call uncertain. CDR1 is SGHVS and CDR2 is FQNEAQ in the germline V gene. The V gene lost 5 bases and the J gene lost 0 bases, with 17 bases spanning the gap. This CDR3 contains 18 residues. CDR3 nucleotide sequence: TGTGCCAGCAGCCTCAATCCCGCAGCCCACTCTGGGGCCAACGTCCTGACTTTC. Translating it yields CASSLNPAAHSGANVLTF.

The chain recombines TRBV28 with TRBJ1-2, with unresolved D. Germline values: CDR1 MDHEN, CDR2 SYDVKM. The CDR3 covers 13 residues. V dropped 5 bases and J dropped 4 bases, with 11 bases sitting between them. DNA of the CDR3: TGTGCCAGCAGTAGTTCAGGATCCTATGGCTACACCTTC. Translated, it gives CASSSSGSYGYTF.

J is TRBJ2-1 and V is TRBV9, with a weak D call TRBD2 (6 bases). The CDR3 is 15 residues long. The germline V and J ends were trimmed by 1 base and 3 bases, with 11 bases remaining between them. Germline values: CDR1 SGDLS, CDR2 YYNGEE. The CDR3 sequence is CASSVTGLSYNEQFF. In nucleotides, the CDR3 is TGTGCCAGCAGCGTAACGGGACTCAGCTACAATGAGCAGTTCTTC.

This clonotype was seen more than once but under ten times. CDR3 residues: CASSQERMQETQYF. The DNA of the CDR3 is TGTGCCAGCAGCCAAGAGCGGATGCAAGAGACCCAGTACTTC. The V call is TRBV3-1, the J call TRBJ2-5; D call uncertain. CDR1 and CDR2 (germline): LGHDT, YNNKEL (reference sequence). The germline V and J ends were trimmed by 0 bases and 2 bases, with 7 bases remaining between them. The CDR3 is made up of 14 amino acids.

V and J are TRBV24-1 and TRBJ1-5, with D hard to call. V lost 4 bases and J lost 0, with 6 bases in between. Germline CDR1 is KGHDR and CDR2 is SFDVKD. The CDR3 contains 14 residues. The CDR3 region has the DNA TGTGCCACCAGTGACGCATCTAGCAATCAGCCCCAGCATTTT. Protein product: CATSDASSNQPQHF.

The V gene is TRBV9, the J gene TRBJ2-1; the D is unclear. The V and J ends lost 7 bases and 3 bases respectively, with 5 bases between them. Germline CDR1 SGDLS, CDR2 YYNGEE. CDR3 length equals 11 residues. The CDR3 is CASGDYNEQFF. CDR3 nucleotides: TGTGCCAGCGGAGACTACAATGAGCAGTTCTTC.

The CDR3: CASSPPTSNIGEQFF. DNA for the CDR3: TGTGCCAGCAGCCCGCCCACTAGCAATATTGGTGAGCAGTTCTTC. V usage is TRBV7-2 and J usage is TRBJ2-1; tentatively, D is TRBD2 (6 bases). Trimming removed 5 bases from V and 9 bases from J, with 20 bases in between. Germline-derived CDR1 and CDR2 are SGHTA and FQGNSA. The CDR3 is 15 residues long.

The chain joins TRBV2 to TRBJ2-1; maybe TRBD1 (6 bases). There are 12 residues in the CDR3. V was trimmed by 6 bases and J by 10 bases, leaving 13 bases between them. Germline-derived CDR1 and CDR2 are SNHLY and FYNNEI. DNA for the CDR3: TGTGCCAGCAGAACAGGGTTTGAAGAGCAGTTCTTC. Its protein is CASRTGFEEQFF.

V usage is TRBV7-9 and J usage is TRBJ2-2, with D possibly matching TRBD2 (6 bases). There are 14 residues in the CDR3. Germline CDR1 reads SEHNR; CDR2 reads FQNEAQ (reference sequence). Trimming stripped 5 bases from V and 5 bases from J, with 12 bases between. CDR3 DNA sequence: TGTGCCAGCAGCCGGGAGTTAGGAACCGGGGAGCTGTTTTTT. It yields the protein CASSRELGTGELFF.

Here the CDR3 reads CASSDRLAGGPYEQYF. The CDR3 region has the DNA TGTGCCAGCAGTGATCGTCTGGCGGGTGGGCCCTACGAGCAGTACTTC. The chain joins TRBV2 to TRBJ2-7, with a possible D match to TRBD2 (5 bases). V lost 3 bases, J lost 2 bases, and 17 bases lay in between. Per the germline V gene, CDR1 is SNHLY and CDR2 is FYNNEI. This CDR3 contains 16 residues.

This clonotype was seen more than once but under ten times. The CDR3 DNA sequence: TGTGCCAGCAGACCGGGACTAGGGTTCCAAGAGCAGTACTTC. This gives the protein CASRPGLGFQEQYF. V and J are TRBV7-9 and TRBJ2-5, with TRBD2 matching over 8 bases. Germline CDR1 is SEHNR and CDR2 is FQNEAQ (reference sequence). Trimming took 6 bases from V and 11 from J; bases not matched to a gene: 14. This CDR3 spans 14 amino acids.

This clonotype has only a few counts. V gene TRBV7-9 combines with J gene TRBJ2-5; 7 bases match TRBD2. CDR3 size: 16 residues. Germline CDR1 SEHNR, CDR2 FQNEAQ (reference sequence). V dropped 0 bases and J dropped 2; count of bases not matched to a gene: 6. In DNA, the CDR3 is TGTGCCAGCAGCTTAGCGAGGGCTAGCGGACAAGAGACCCAGTACTTC. Protein: CASSLARASGQETQYF.

The chain combines TRBV11-2 with TRBJ1-2; D not certain. The CDR3 loop spans 13 amino acids. V shed 7 bases and J shed 4 bases, with 13 bases lying between them. Germline CDR1 SGHAT, CDR2 FQNNGV. CDR3 sequence reads: CASTPGPSYGYTF. CDR3 in DNA: TGTGCCAGCACCCCTGGACCGAGCTATGGCTACACCTTC.

This chain links TRBV27 with TRBJ1-5; no clear D gene. V lost 3 bases and J lost 9, with 15 bases in between. This CDR3 has 14 residues. The germline V gene encodes CDR1 MNHEY and CDR2 SMNVEV (reference sequence). Here the CDR3 DNA reads TGTGCCAGCAGTTTGGGTCAGGCCCATCTGCCCCAGCATTTT. Encoded protein: CASSLGQAHLPQHF.

This clonotype was seen a few times. The V call is TRBV7-3, the J call TRBJ2-3; perhaps TRBD1 as D (6 bases). The V and J ends lost 3 bases and 3 bases respectively, with 13 bases between them. Germline CDR1 reads SGHTA; CDR2 reads FQGTGA. The CDR3 is made up of 15 amino acids. CDR3 region: CASSFNGQGTDTQYF. CDR3 bases: TGTGCCAGCAGCTTTAACGGGCAGGGGACAGATACGCAGTATTTT. The full variable domain, completed using reference TRBV7-3 and TRBJ2-3, is GAGVSQTPSNKVTEKGKYVELRCDPISGHTALYWYRQSLGQGPEFLIYFQGTGAADDSGLPNDRFFAVRPEGSVSTLKIQRTERGDSAVYLCASSFNGQGTDTQYFGPGTRLTVL.

This chain uses TRBV7-2 with TRBJ2-1; 12 bases line up with TRBD2. The germline V gene has CDR1 SGHTA and CDR2 FQGNSA. The V and J ends lost 4 bases and 8 bases, in that order; junction bases with no gene match: 3. This CDR3 has 14 amino acids. The CDR3 reads CASSSSGRADEQFF. CDR3 DNA sequence: TGTGCCAGCAGCTCTAGCGGGAGGGCCGATGAGCAGTTCTTC.

This clonotype has only a few counts. V gene TRBV29-1 combines with J gene TRBJ2-7, with 7 positions matching TRBD1. This CDR3 has 15 residues. CDR1 and CDR2 (germline): SQVTM, ANQGSEA. With V trimmed by 2 bases and J by 1 base, 8 bases remained unmatched. The CDR3 nucleotides read TGCAGCGTTGAAACGATACAGGGGTTGTCCTACGAGCAGTACTTC. It specifies CSVETIQGLSYEQYF.

This clonotype was seen a few times. The chain carries TRBV11-2 and TRBJ2-4; possibly TRBD1 or TRBD2 for D (5 bases each). Germline V gene sequence: CDR1 SGHAT, CDR2 FQNNGV. This CDR3 is built from 16 residues. V was pared by 5 bases and J by 1 base, with 15 bases between. In DNA form, the CDR3 reads TGTGCCAGCAGCCTTACCGGGGCCGGGGCCAAAAACATTCAGTACTTC. Translating gives CASSLTGAGAKNIQYF.

The CDR3, as DNA: TGCGCCAGCAGCTTGATTCTAGCCATCAGGGGCCCTGGCACAGATACGCAGTATTTT. This translates into CASSLILAIRGPGTDTQYF. The genes are TRBV5-1 and TRBJ2-3, with a weak D call TRBD1 (6 bases). Germline values: CDR1 SGHRS, CDR2 YFSETQ. The CDR3 length is 19 residues. Between the trimmed V and J ends, which lost 1 base and 1 base, there was a span of 22 bases. The whole variable domain, remainder taken from reference TRBV5-1 and TRBJ2-3, is KAGVTQTPRYLIKTRGQQVTLSCSPISGHRSVSWYQQTPGQGLQFLFEYFSETQRNKGNFPGRFSGRQFSNSRSEMNVSTLELGDSALYLCASSLILAIRGPGTDTQYFGPGTRLTVL.

The V call is TRBV20-1, the J call TRBJ2-5; 9 bases agree with TRBD1. The germline V gene has CDR1 DFQATT and CDR2 SNEGSKA (reference sequence). After removal of 6 bases from V and 5 bases from J, the junction contained 7 bases not matched to a gene. This CDR3 is 13 amino acids long. The CDR3 is CSAERQGVETQYF. The CDR3 nucleotides are TGCAGTGCCGAGCGACAGGGGGTCGAGACCCAGTACTTC.

In its sample, this clonotype was seen a few times. This chain links TRBV7-9 with TRBJ2-3; D is undetermined. The V and J ends lost 3 bases and 11 bases respectively, with 18 bases between them. There are 14 residues in the CDR3. Germline-derived CDR1 and CDR2 are SEHNR and FQNEAQ (reference sequence). The CDR3 here is CASSFVGSDTKQYF. The DNA for the CDR3 is TGTGCCAGCAGCTTTGTTGGTTCGGATACAAAGCAGTATTTT.

A remark on this clonotype: The junction and the germline gene differ at one end; a read error may be behind it. The chain links TRBV27 to TRBJ2-3; perhaps TRBD2 as D (5 bases). This CDR3 is built from 14 residues. Germline CDR1 and CDR2: MNHEY and SMNVEV (reference sequence). DNA of the CDR3: TGTGCCAGCAGTTTGGCGATGAGGGCCGATACACAGTATTTT. This sequence encodes CASSLAMRADTQYF.

The J gene is TRBJ1-1, the V gene TRBV28, with D unresolved. The germline CDR1 and CDR2 sequences are MDHEN and SYDVKM. CDR3 length equals 14 residues. Trimming took off 4 bases at V and 2 bases at J, with 11 bases between the two ends. CDR3 in amino acids: CASSSIQVNTEAFF. CDR3 DNA sequence: TGTGCCAGCAGTTCGATTCAGGTCAACACTGAAGCTTTCTTT.